This T cell receptor beta chain was identified in a study of blood T cell repertoires in COVID-19. In the original processing: Amplifying reference gene primers gave estimates of nucleated cell counts. Assay used: immunoSEQ multiplex PCR; TCRdb lists only in-frame clones, some missing. The D gene and trimming were derived from the DNA, and the V and J assignments and clone size from that table. The sample records some 240,000 clones, over 75% being singletons. This clone appeared a single time. Participant age was roughly 18 to 100 years, and participants resided in roughly 25 US areas. Clinical histories supplied by participants themselves formed the basis of cohort assignment. Exposed volunteers were people who met a COVID-19 case within 2 weeks before study entry. V was trimmed by 8 bases and J by 3 bases, leaving 25 bases between them. The CDR3 has 17 amino acids. CDR1 and CDR2 from the germline V gene are MDHEN and SYDVKM.

The chain has TRBV28 and TRBJ1-1, with D perhaps matching TRBD1 (6 bases). The sequenced sample consisted of PBMCs or T cells enriched from blood (not recorded which). The source is a woman between 35 and 50 years old who had been exposed to COVID-19. This CDR3 reads CASHSFTGIRGDTEAFF. CDR3 DNA: TGTGCCAGCCATTCATTTACAGGGATTCGGGGCGACACTGAAGCTTTCTTT. Full variable domain (rest looked up from reference TRBV28 and TRBJ1-1): DVKVTQSSRYLVKRTGEKVFLECVQDMDHENMFWYRQDPGLGLRLIYFSYDVKMKEKGDIPEGYSVSREKKERFSLILESASTNQTSMYLCASHSFTGIRGDTEAFFGQGTRLTVV.